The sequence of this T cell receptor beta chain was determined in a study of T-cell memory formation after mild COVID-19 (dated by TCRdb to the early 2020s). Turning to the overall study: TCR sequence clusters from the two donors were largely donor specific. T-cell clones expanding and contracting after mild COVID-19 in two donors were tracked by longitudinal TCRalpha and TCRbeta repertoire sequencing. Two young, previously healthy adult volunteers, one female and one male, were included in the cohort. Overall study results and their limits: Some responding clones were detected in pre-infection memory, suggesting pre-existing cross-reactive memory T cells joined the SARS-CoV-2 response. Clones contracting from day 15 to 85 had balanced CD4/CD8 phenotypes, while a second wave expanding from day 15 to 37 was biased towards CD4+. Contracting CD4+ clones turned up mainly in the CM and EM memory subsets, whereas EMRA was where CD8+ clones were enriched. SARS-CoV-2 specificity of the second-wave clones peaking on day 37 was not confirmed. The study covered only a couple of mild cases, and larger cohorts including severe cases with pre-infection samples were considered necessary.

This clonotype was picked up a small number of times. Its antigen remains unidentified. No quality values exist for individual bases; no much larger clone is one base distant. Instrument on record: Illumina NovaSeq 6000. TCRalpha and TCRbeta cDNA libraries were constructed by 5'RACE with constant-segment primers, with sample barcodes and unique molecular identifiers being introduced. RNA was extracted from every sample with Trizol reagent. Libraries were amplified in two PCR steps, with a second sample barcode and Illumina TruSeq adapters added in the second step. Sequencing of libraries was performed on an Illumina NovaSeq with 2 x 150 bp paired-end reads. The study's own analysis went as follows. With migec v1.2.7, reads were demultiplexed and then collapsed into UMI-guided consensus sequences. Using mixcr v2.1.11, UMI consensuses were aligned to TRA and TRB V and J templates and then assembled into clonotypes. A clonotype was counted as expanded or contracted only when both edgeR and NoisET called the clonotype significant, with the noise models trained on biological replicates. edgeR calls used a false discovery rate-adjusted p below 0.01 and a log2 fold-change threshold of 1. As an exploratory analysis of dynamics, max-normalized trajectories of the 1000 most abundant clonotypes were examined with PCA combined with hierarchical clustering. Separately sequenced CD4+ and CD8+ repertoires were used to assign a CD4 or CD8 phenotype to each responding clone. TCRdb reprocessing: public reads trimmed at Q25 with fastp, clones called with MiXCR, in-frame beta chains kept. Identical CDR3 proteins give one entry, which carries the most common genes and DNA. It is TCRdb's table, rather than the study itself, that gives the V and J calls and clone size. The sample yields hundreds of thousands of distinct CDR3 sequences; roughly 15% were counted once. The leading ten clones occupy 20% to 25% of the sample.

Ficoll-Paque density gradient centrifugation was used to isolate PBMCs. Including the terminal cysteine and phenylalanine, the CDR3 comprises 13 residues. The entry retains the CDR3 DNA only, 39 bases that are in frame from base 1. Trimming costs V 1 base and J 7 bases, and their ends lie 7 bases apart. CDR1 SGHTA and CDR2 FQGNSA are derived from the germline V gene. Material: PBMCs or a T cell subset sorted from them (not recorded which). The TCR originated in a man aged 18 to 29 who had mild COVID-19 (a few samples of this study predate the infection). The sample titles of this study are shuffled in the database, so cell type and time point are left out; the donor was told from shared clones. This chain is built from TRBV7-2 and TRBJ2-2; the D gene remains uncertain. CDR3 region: CASSLVFHGELFF. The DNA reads TGTGCCAGCAGCTTAGTATTCCACGGGGAGCTGTTTTTT.